This entry lists 10 T cell receptor beta chains sequenced from one sample in a study of shared T cell receptors in the human thymus. Data came from immunoSEQ multiplex PCR; TCRdb stores just in-frame clones and leaves some out. The table records around 730,000 clones, roughly 88% of them present only once. This same sample was also part of a study on human thymus T cells.

The sample comprised thymocytes. These TCRs come from a girl in the first two years of life with a congenital heart defect.

A few counts support this clone. The V gene is TRBV11-2, the J gene TRBJ2-7, with TRBD1 identical over 11 bases. J was trimmed by 1 base and V by 1 base; bases with no gene match: 6. The CDR3 totals 17 residues. The germline V gene encodes CDR1 SGHAT and CDR2 FQNNGV. CDR3 amino acids: CASSLVPGQGESYEQYF. The CDR3 DNA sequence: TGTGCCAGCAGCTTAGTACCGGGACAGGGGGAATCCTACGAGCAGTACTTC.

This clone has a single count. The chain joins TRBV7-9 to TRBJ1-2; D call uncertain. Germline CDR1 reads SEHNR; CDR2 reads FQNEAQ (reference sequence). Trimming cost V 1 base and J 4 bases, with 13 bases left between them. CDR3 length: 15 amino acids. DNA for the CDR3: TGTGCCAGCAGCTTAGTGACGGTGGCGGGCTATGGCTACACCTTC. This translates into CASSLVTVAGYGYTF.

The chain has TRBV14 and TRBJ2-7; perhaps TRBD1 as D (5 bases). The germline V and J ends were trimmed by 4 bases and 0 bases, with 7 bases remaining between them. Germline CDR1 and CDR2: SGHDN and FVKESK. The CDR3 is 13 residues long. Here the CDR3 reads CASSPRVSYEQYF. The CDR3 coding sequence is TGTGCCAGCAGCCCCAGGGTCTCCTACGAGCAGTACTTC.

V usage is TRBV6-5 and J usage is TRBJ2-1; 7 positions agree with TRBD2. Germline V lookup: CDR1 MNHEY, CDR2 SVGAGI. V lost 7 bases to trimming and J lost 6 bases; unmatched junction nucleotides: 12. This CDR3 has 15 amino acids. This CDR3 reads CASTLGTTGSNEQFF. The CDR3 DNA follows: TGTGCCAGCACTCTTGGGACTACGGGGTCCAATGAGCAGTTCTTC.

The V gene is TRBV6-5, the J gene TRBJ2-3; tentatively, D is TRBD2 (5 bases). CDR1 and CDR2 from the germline V gene are MNHEY and SVGAGI. This CDR3 comprises 15 residues. The V and J ends lost 2 bases and 0 bases respectively, with 9 bases between them. CDR3 residues: CASSYAGGSTDTQYF. The CDR3 region has the DNA TGTGCCAGCAGTTACGCGGGCGGAAGCACAGATACGCAGTATTTT.

The chain recombines TRBV7-6 with TRBJ1-2; D is undetermined. The CDR3 contains 13 residues. Trimming shortened V by 4 bases and J by 3 bases, and 9 bases separated the two germline ends. Germline V gene sequence: CDR1 SGHVS, CDR2 FNYEAQ. The CDR3 reads CASSSNPDYGYTF. DNA of the CDR3: TGTGCCAGCAGCTCTAACCCGGACTATGGCTACACCTTC. The complete variable domain, with remaining parts taken from reference TRBV7-6 and TRBJ1-2, reads GAGVSQSPRYKVTKRGQDVALRCDPISGHVSLYWYRQALGQGPEFLTYFNYEAQQDKSGLPNDRFSAERPEGSISTLTIQRTEQRDSAMYRCASSSNPDYGYTFGSGTRLTVV.

This sequence joins TRBV28 and TRBJ1-6; tentative D call: TRBD1 (5 bases). Trimming cost V 5 bases and J 0 bases, with 20 bases left between them. Germline CDR1 and CDR2: MDHEN and SYDVKM. The CDR3 is made up of 19 amino acids. The CDR3 sequence is CASSVPGLNGGSYNSPLHF. The CDR3 DNA follows: TGTGCCAGCAGTGTGCCGGGACTGAATGGGGGCTCCTATAATTCACCCCTCCACTTT.

The genes are TRBV6-5 and TRBJ2-5; the D is unclear. The CDR3 is 12 residues long. Trimming took off 7 bases at V and 4 bases at J, with 10 bases between the two ends. The germline gives CDR1 MNHEY, CDR2 SVGAGI. The CDR3 nucleotides are TGTGCCAGCATGGAGCCCGGAGAGACCCAGTACTTC. It translates to CASMEPGETQYF.

The rearrangement uses TRBV6-1 and TRBJ1-5, with D possibly TRBD1 on 5 matching bases. V was trimmed by 6 bases and J by 3 bases, leaving 12 bases between them. Germline assignment: CDR1 MNHNS and CDR2 SASEGT. There are 14 residues in the CDR3. The CDR3 region has the DNA TGTGCCAGCAGGGCAGGGCCAAACAATCAGCCCCAGCATTTT. Translating gives CASRAGPNNQPQHF.

CDR3 DNA sequence: TGTGCCAGTAGGACAGGGGAGGGTGGTTCACCCCTCCACTTT. This codes for CASRTGEGGSPLHF. V usage is TRBV19 and J usage is TRBJ1-6; 8 nucleotides match TRBD1. Germline CDR1 and CDR2: LNHDA and SQIVND (reference sequence). CDR3 length: 14 amino acids. J gave up 9 bases and V 6 bases, and 7 bases lay outside the gene matches.